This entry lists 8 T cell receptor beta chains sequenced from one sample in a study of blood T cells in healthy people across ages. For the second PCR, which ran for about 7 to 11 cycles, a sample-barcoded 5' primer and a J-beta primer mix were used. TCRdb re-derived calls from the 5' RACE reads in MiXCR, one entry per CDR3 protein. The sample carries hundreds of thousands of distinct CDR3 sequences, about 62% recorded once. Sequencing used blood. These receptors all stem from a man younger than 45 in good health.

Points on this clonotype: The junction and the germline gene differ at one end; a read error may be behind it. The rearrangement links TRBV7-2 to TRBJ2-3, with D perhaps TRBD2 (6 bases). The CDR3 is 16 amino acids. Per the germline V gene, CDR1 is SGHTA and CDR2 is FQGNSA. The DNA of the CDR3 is TGTGCCAGCAGCTTATCGACTAGGTGGGGCACAGCTACGCAGTATTTT. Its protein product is CASSLSTRWGTATQYF.

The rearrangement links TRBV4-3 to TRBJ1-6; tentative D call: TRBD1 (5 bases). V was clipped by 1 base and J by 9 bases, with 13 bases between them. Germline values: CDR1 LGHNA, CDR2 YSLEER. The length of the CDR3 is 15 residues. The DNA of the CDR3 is TGCGCCAGCAGCCAAGGACAGTTGCTTGGTTCACCCCTCCACTTT. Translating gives CASSQGQLLGSPLHF.

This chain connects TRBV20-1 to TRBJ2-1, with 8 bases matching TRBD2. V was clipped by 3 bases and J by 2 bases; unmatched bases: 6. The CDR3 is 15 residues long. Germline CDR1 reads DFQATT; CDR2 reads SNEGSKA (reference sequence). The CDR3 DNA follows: TGCAGTGCTAGGAATCGGGGGGGCCCCTACAATGAGCAGTTCTTC. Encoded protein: CSARNRGGPYNEQFF.

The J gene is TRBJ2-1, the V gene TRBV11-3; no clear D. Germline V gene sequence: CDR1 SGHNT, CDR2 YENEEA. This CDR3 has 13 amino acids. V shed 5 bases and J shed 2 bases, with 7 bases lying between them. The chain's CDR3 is CASSHAAYNEQFF. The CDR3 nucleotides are TGTGCCAGCAGCCACGCAGCCTACAATGAGCAGTTCTTC.

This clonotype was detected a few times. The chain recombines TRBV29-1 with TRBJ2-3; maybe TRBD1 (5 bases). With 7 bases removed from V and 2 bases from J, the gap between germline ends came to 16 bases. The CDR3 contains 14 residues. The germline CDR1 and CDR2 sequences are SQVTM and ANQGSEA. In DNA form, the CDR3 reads TGCAGCGCCCTGGGGCCTGAGTCCACAGATACGCAGTATTTT. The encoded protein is CSALGPESTDTQYF.

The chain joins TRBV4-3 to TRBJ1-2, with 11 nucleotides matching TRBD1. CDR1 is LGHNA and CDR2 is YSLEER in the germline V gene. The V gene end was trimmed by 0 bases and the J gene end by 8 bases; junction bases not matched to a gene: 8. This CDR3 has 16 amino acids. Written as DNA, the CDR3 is TGCGCCAGCAGCCAAGAGTTCGGGACAGGGGGAAGGGGCTACACCTTC. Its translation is CASSQEFGTGGRGYTF.

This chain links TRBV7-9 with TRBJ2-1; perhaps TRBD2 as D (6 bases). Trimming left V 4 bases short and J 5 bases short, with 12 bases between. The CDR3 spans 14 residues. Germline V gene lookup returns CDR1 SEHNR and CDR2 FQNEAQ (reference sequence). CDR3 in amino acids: CASSSWDLNNEQFF. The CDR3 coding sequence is TGTGCCAGCAGCTCCTGGGACTTAAACAATGAGCAGTTCTTC.

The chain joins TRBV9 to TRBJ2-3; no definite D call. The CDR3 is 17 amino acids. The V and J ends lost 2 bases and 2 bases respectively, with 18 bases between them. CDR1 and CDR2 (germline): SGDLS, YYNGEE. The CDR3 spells CASSVPRSLESTDTQYF. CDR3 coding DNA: TGTGCCAGCAGCGTCCCCCGATCCCTTGAGTCCACAGATACGCAGTATTTT.